Listed below are T cell receptor beta chains from one sample, sequenced in a study of blood T cell repertoires in COVID-19. Data came from immunoSEQ multiplex PCR; TCRdb stores just in-frame clones and leaves some out. The sample includes about 500,000 clones, roughly 89% of them seen just once. The specimen sequenced was peripheral blood. All receptors derive from a young man with COVID-19, enrolled during active disease. CDR3s include the opening cysteine and the closing phenylalanine or tryptophan. A D gene is named only where the DNA matches it firmly. Only some rows state a clone size, as once, few, many or a class for expanded clones.

j_call	v_call	d_call	clone_size	cdr3_nt	cdr3_aa
TRBJ2-1	TRBV9	TRBD2	NA	TGTGCCAGCAGCGTAGTCCTAGCGGGGACCAATGAGCAGTTCTTC	CASSVVLAGTNEQFF
TRBJ2-1	TRBV4-2	TRBD2	NA	TGTGCCAGCAGCCAAGATGTAGCGGGGGATTACAATGAGCAGTTCTTC	CASSQDVAGDYNEQFF
TRBJ1-1	TRBV19	NA	NA	TGTGCCAGTAGTTTCGGGAACACTGAAGCTTTCTTT	CASSFGNTEAFF
TRBJ2-7	TRBV5-5	NA	NA	TGTGCCAGCAGCTTGTACCAGGCCGCCTCAGAGCAGTACTTC	CASSLYQAASEQYF
TRBJ2-5	TRBV2	NA	NA	TGTGCCAGCAGTGAACAGAGGGAAGAGACCCAGTACTTC	CASSEQREETQYF
TRBJ2-2	TRBV7-9	TRBD2	NA	TGTGCCAGCAGCTTAGCGCTAGCGGGAGGTACCGGGGAGCTGTTTTTT	CASSLALAGGTGELFF
TRBJ2-7	TRBV13	TRBD1	NA	TGTGCCAGCAGCTTAGAGTCAGGGACAGGGCTGTACGAGCAGTACTTC	CASSLESGTGLYEQYF
TRBJ2-1	TRBV6-7	TRBD2	NA	TGTGCCAGCAGAGTTAGCGGGGGGGAGGCGGGTGAGCAGTTCTTC	CASRVSGGEAGEQFF
TRBJ2-3	TRBV19	NA	NA	TGTGCCAGTAGTAACAGGGTCGCAGATACGCAGTATTTT	CASSNRVADTQYF
TRBJ2-3	TRBV5-6	TRBD2	NA	TGTGCCAGCAGCTTGTTGGGAGGGCAGCGCACAGATACGCAGTATTTT	CASSLLGGQRTDTQYF
TRBJ2-7	TRBV10-3	NA	NA	TGTGCCATCAGTGAGTCAACTACAGGGAGGGCCTACGAGCAGTACTTC	CAISESTTGRAYEQYF
TRBJ2-6	TRBV15	NA	few	TGTGCCACCAGCAGAGATCCCCCGGGCTCTGGGGCCAACGTCCTGACTTTC	CATSRDPPGSGANVLTF
TRBJ1-5	TRBV4-1	TRBD1	NA	TGCGCCAGCAGCCAAGATTGGGGGACAGGGTTCAATCAGCCCCAGCATTTT	CASSQDWGTGFNQPQHF
TRBJ1-2	TRBV7-9	TRBD1	NA	TGTGCCAGCAGCTTATCATTCGACAGGGGGCCCTATGGCTACACCTTC	CASSLSFDRGPYGYTF
TRBJ2-5	TRBV7-3	TRBD1	NA	TGTGCCAGCAGCCCGGGGACAGACCAAGAGACCCAGTACTTC	CASSPGTDQETQYF
TRBJ2-3	TRBV7-8	NA	NA	TGTGCCAGCAGCATACGAGCGGGCCCCGCAGATACGCAGTATTTT	CASSIRAGPADTQYF
TRBJ2-2	TRBV10-1	NA	NA	TGCGCCAGCAGTGAACAGCCGGCCGGGGAGCTGTTTTTT	CASSEQPAGELFF
TRBJ2-1	TRBV19	NA	NA	TGTGCCAGTAGTAGCGATTACTACAATGAGCAGTTCTTC	CASSSDYYNEQFF
TRBJ1-1	TRBV7-9	NA	NA	TGTGCCAGCAGCGTTAGTACAGGAATGAACACTGAAGCTTTCTTT	CASSVSTGMNTEAFF
TRBJ1-1	TRBV5-1	TRBD1	NA	TGCGCCAGCAGCTCCGAGTCGAGGGGGCTGAAAGCTTTCTTT	CASSSESRGLKAFF
TRBJ1-1	TRBV2	TRBD1	NA	TGTGCCAGCAGCTCACAGGGGGCAAACACTGAAGCTTTCTTT	CASSSQGANTEAFF
TRBJ2-7	TRBV3-1/TRBV3-2	NA	NA	TGTGCCAGCAGCCACGGACCGGGGGTTACGTACGAGCAGTACTTC	CASSHGPGVTYEQYF
TRBJ2-1	TRBV5-1	TRBD1	NA	TGCGCCAGCAGCTTGGTTGGACAGGGGCCCGATGAGCAGTTCTTC	CASSLVGQGPDEQFF
TRBJ1-4	TRBV3-1/TRBV3-2	TRBD1	NA	TGTGCCAGCAGCCAGACGATCGCCGGGACAGGGTTACGGATTCTGTTTTTT	CASSQTIAGTGLRILFF
TRBJ2-7	TRBV7-8	NA	few	TGTGCCAGCAGCCGAGGGACGGACAGCTACGAGCAGTACTTC	CASSRGTDSYEQYF
TRBJ2-3	TRBV11-2	NA	NA	TGTGCCAGCAGCGCCGGGCAGACTAATACGCAGTATTTT	CASSAGQTNTQYF
TRBJ2-3	TRBV3-1/TRBV3-2	NA	NA	TGTGCCAGCAGCCACGGCGGGTCGACAGATACGCAGTATTTT	CASSHGGSTDTQYF
TRBJ2-7	TRBV5-5	NA	NA	TGTGCCAGCAGACCCCGGGTGGCCGGAACCTACGAGCAGTACTTC	CASRPRVAGTYEQYF
TRBJ1-5	TRBV4-2	NA	NA	TGTGCCAGCAGCCAAGGAGTCACCAATCAGCCCCAGCATTTT	CASSQGVTNQPQHF
TRBJ2-7	TRBV9	NA	NA	TGTGCCAGCAGCGTAGGTCCCAGGGATGATGACGAGCAGTACTTC	CASSVGPRDDDEQYF
TRBJ1-2	TRBV19	NA	NA	TGTGCCACCCTACCGGAGCCGTACGCTCACTATGGCTACACCTTC	CATLPEPYAHYGYTF
TRBJ2-7	TRBV2	NA	once	TGTGCCAGCAGTCAGGTATCTGGGGAGCAGTACTTC	CASSQVSGEQYF
TRBJ2-7	TRBV7-2	TRBD2	NA	TGTGCCAGCAGCTTAATGACTAGCGGGAGGTACGAGCAGTACTTC	CASSLMTSGRYEQYF
TRBJ2-1	TRBV24-1	NA	NA	TGTGCCACCAGTGATTTTTCTAGCGACAATGAGCAGTTCTTC	CATSDFSSDNEQFF
TRBJ2-7	TRBV12-3/TRBV12-4	NA	NA	TGTGCCAGCAGTTTTACGGTATACGAGCAGTACTTC	CASSFTVYEQYF
TRBJ2-5	TRBV18	TRBD1	NA	TGTGCCAGCTCCCTGGAGGCTTCCGGGACAGAGTACTTC	CASSLEASGTEYF
TRBJ2-5	TRBV10-1	NA	NA	TGCGCCAGCAGGAGGGACTTCCAAGAGACCCAGTACTTC	CASRRDFQETQYF
TRBJ2-7	TRBV11-2	TRBD2	NA	TGTGCCAGCAGCATAGGGTATAGCGGGAGGAACTACGAGCAGTACTTC	CASSIGYSGRNYEQYF
TRBJ2-7	TRBV2	NA	few	TGTGCCAGCAGCCTAGGGGGACATTTCTACGAGCAGTACTTC	CASSLGGHFYEQYF
TRBJ2-7	TRBV7-9	NA	few	TGTGCCAGCAGCTTAGGTGGTAGGGGCGACGAGCAGTACTTC	CASSLGGRGDEQYF
TRBJ1-1	TRBV19	TRBD1	NA	TGTGCCAGTAGTTCGACCGGGACAGCCATTAAATTGAACACTGAAGCTTTCTTT	CASSSTGTAIKLNTEAFF
TRBJ2-4	TRBV18	TRBD1	NA	TGTGCCAGCTCATTAAGACAGGGGGCCAAAAACATTCAGTACTTC	CASSLRQGAKNIQYF
TRBJ2-5	TRBV30	TRBD1	NA	TGTGCCTACCGGACAGGGGGGCTAGAGACCCAGTACTTC	CAYRTGGLETQYF
TRBJ2-5	TRBV6-6	TRBD2	NA	TGTGCCAGTTCCGGGACTAGCGCCCAAGAGACCCAGTACTTC	CASSGTSAQETQYF
TRBJ2-1	TRBV9	NA	NA	TGTGCCAGCAGTTATATGCGCATACGGGGGCAGTTCTTC	CASSYMRIRGQFF
TRBJ1-2	TRBV29-1	TRBD1	NA	TGCAGCGTTGCGGGACAGGGTTTTTTGGATGGCTACACCTTC	CSVAGQGFLDGYTF
TRBJ2-7	TRBV11-3	NA	NA	TGTGCCAGCAGCTTGGGCCAATCCTACGAGCAGTACTTC	CASSLGQSYEQYF
TRBJ1-1	TRBV12-5	NA	NA	TGTGCTAGTGGTTTGGTGTCCGGGTTGAACACTGAAGCTTTCTTT	CASGLVSGLNTEAFF
TRBJ1-1	TRBV4-1	NA	NA	TGCGCCAGCAGCGCGTCTTGGGGCGCAAAGACTGAAGCTTTCTTT	CASSASWGAKTEAFF
TRBJ2-3	TRBV19	NA	NA	TGTGCCAGTAGTAATCCAAGCGGCGCGCAGTATTTT	CASSNPSGAQYF
TRBJ2-7	TRBV30	NA	NA	TGTGCCTGGAGTTCCCGGGTAGTACACTACGAGCAGTACTTC	CAWSSRVVHYEQYF